This passage covers 16 T cell receptor beta chains from one sample sequenced in a study of blood T cell repertoires in COVID-19. Libraries were prepared by immunoSEQ multiplex PCR; TCRdb keeps only in-frame clonotypes and omits some of them. This sample has some 290,000 clones, with about nine tenths found just once. The sequenced sample was PBMCs or T cells enriched from blood (not recorded which). These TCRs come from a woman aged 25 to 39 who had recovered from COVID-19.

This clone was detected only once. The rearrangement links TRBV2 to TRBJ2-7; a weak D match, TRBD2 (5 bases). There are 12 residues in the CDR3. Germline CDR1 and CDR2: SNHLY and FYNNEI. V was pared by 8 bases and J by 2 bases, with 10 bases between. Written as DNA, the CDR3 is TGTGCCAGCTTTTCGGGGACCTACGAGCAGTACTTC. Its translation is CASFSGTYEQYF.

This rearrangement joins TRBV7-2 to TRBJ1-1, with D possibly being TRBD1 (5 bases). Per the germline V gene, CDR1 is SGHTA and CDR2 is FQGNSA. V was pared by 2 bases and J by 5 bases, with 12 bases between. This CDR3 is 14 amino acids long. CDR3: CASSLSTGNTEAFF. The CDR3 DNA is TGTGCCAGCAGCTTAAGTACAGGTAATACTGAAGCTTTCTTT.

The chain employs TRBV2 and TRBJ2-3; D perhaps matches TRBD1 (6 bases). Germline CDR1 and CDR2: SNHLY and FYNNEI. The CDR3 spans 14 residues. Trimming shortened V by 1 base and J by 3 bases, and 8 bases separated the two germline ends. The CDR3 DNA reads TGTGCCAGCAGTGAAGGGCAGGGGACAGATACGCAGTATTTT. This translates into CASSEGQGTDTQYF.

The chain uses TRBV28 and TRBJ1-6; a possible D gene is TRBD1 (6 bases). The CDR3 extends over 16 amino acids. Trimming took off 2 bases at V and 3 bases at J, with 11 bases between the two ends. Germline V CDR1 and CDR2: MDHEN, SYDVKM. CDR3 protein: CASSLEGVVYNSPLHF. CDR3 nucleotide sequence: TGTGCCAGCAGTTTAGAGGGGGTGGTCTATAATTCACCCCTCCACTTT.

This chain joins TRBV9 and TRBJ2-7, with TRBD1 matching 7 bases. CDR3 length: 13 amino acids. Germline loops: CDR1 SGDLS, CDR2 YYNGEE. Trimming took 0 bases from V and 7 from J; bases not matched to a gene: 4. CDR3 residues: CASSVVGRGEQYF. The CDR3 coding sequence is TGTGCCAGCAGCGTAGTAGGCAGGGGGGAGCAGTACTTC.

The CDR3 loop reads CASSEQRGRMQGAFF. CDR3 DNA: TGTGCCAGCAGTGAACAGAGAGGGAGGATGCAGGGAGCTTTCTTT. The chain is built from TRBV25-1 and TRBJ1-1; a possible D gene is TRBD1 (5 bases). Germline CDR1 MGHDK, CDR2 SYGVNS. The CDR3 covers 15 residues. The V end lost 2 bases, the J end lost 10 bases, and 20 bases lay between the germline ends.

This sequence joins TRBV11-3 and TRBJ2-3, with a possible D match to TRBD1 (5 bases). The CDR3 has 14 residues. Germline V lookup: CDR1 SGHNT, CDR2 YENEEA. V was cut by 0 bases and J by 4 bases, with 8 bases left in between. This CDR3 is CASSLDRAADTQYF. Here the CDR3 DNA reads TGTGCCAGCAGCTTAGACAGGGCCGCAGATACGCAGTATTTT.

This chain uses TRBV12-3 or TRBV12-4 with TRBJ2-7; 8 bases map to TRBD2. Germline trimming cut 6 bases from V and 9 bases from J; bases unmatched to any gene: 10. CDR3 length equals 13 residues. The CDR3 DNA sequence: TGTGCCAGCAGGTCGGGAGGGAGTCCGGGGCAGTACTTC. It is translated as CASRSGGSPGQYF.

This clone was counted only a few times. J is TRBJ2-3 and V is TRBV4-1; 14 positions agree with TRBD2. The CDR3 is 19 residues long. The V gene's germline CDR1 is MGHRA and CDR2 YSYEKL. The V gene end was trimmed by 8 bases and the J gene end by 4 bases; junction bases not matched to a gene: 17. CDR3 amino acids: CASSREGLAGVGVADTQYF. DNA of the CDR3: TGCGCCAGCTCCCGGGAGGGACTAGCGGGAGTCGGAGTCGCAGATACGCAGTATTTT.

The V gene is TRBV4-3, the J gene TRBJ2-2; D unclear. Germline-derived CDR1 and CDR2 are LGHNA and YSLEER. The CDR3 sequence is 20 residues long. Trimming stripped 0 bases from V and 4 bases from J, with 24 bases between. Written as DNA, the CDR3 is TGCGCCAGCAGCCAAGATCTCTTTGTCGCTCCTCCGAGTGGCACCGGGGAGCTGTTTTTT. It specifies CASSQDLFVAPPSGTGELFF.

Worth noting for this clone: Other DNA sequences in this sample translate to the same CDR3. V and J are TRBV27 and TRBJ1-3; tentatively, D is TRBD1 (6 bases). V shed 6 bases and J shed 1 base, with 10 bases lying between them. In germline, CDR1 is MNHEY, CDR2 SMNVEV (reference sequence). The CDR3 covers 14 residues. This CDR3 reads CASSKQGSGNTIYF. The DNA for the CDR3 is TGTGCCAGCAGCAAACAGGGTTCTGGAAACACCATATATTTT.

The chain uses TRBV27 and TRBJ2-1; 8 nucleotides agree with TRBD2. The V segment lost 6 bases and the J segment 5 bases; nucleotides outside the gene matches: 6. The V gene's germline CDR1 is MNHEY and CDR2 SMNVEV (reference sequence). The CDR3 is 14 amino acids. CDR3 bases: TGTGCCAGCAGGCTAGCGGGCGTTAACAATGAGCAGTTCTTC. It yields the protein CASRLAGVNNEQFF.

This chain connects TRBV10-2 to TRBJ1-1; tentatively, D is TRBD1 (5 bases). The V gene lost 6 bases and the J gene lost 4 bases, with 12 bases spanning the gap. The CDR3 contains 13 residues. The V gene's germline CDR1 is WSHSY and CDR2 SAAADI. The CDR3 nucleotides are TGCGCCAGCAGCGCTGACAGCAGCACTGAAGCTTTCTTT. Translated, it gives CASSADSSTEAFF.

For the CDR3, the DNA is TGTGCCAGCAGCCCCCCCAGCGGGGCCGGTGCAGATACGCAGTATTTT. Translated, it gives CASSPPSGAGADTQYF. The J gene is TRBJ2-3, the V gene TRBV3-1 (or the pseudogene TRBV3-2); 7 nucleotides match TRBD2. V dropped 4 bases and J dropped 4; count of bases not matched to a gene: 11. The germline CDR1 and CDR2 sequences are LGHDT and YNNKEL (reference sequence). This CDR3 spans 16 amino acids.

The rearrangement links TRBV2 to TRBJ2-7; 11 nucleotides align to TRBD2. The CDR3 consists of 13 residues. Losses at the gene ends were 10 bases for V and 5 bases for J; bases not matched to a gene: 7. CDR1 and CDR2 from the germline V gene are SNHLY and FYNNEI. The chain's CDR3 is CATQLAGEDEQYF. The CDR3 nucleotides read TGTGCCACCCAACTAGCGGGAGAGGACGAGCAGTACTTC.

This chain uses TRBV7-2 with TRBJ2-7; tentatively, D is TRBD1 (5 bases). This CDR3 is 13 amino acids long. Germline CDR1 is SGHTA and CDR2 is FQGNSA. The V end was cut by 4 bases, the J end by 3 bases, with 10 bases between. CDR3 residues: CASSSQGGYEQYF. The CDR3 nucleotides are TGTGCCAGCAGCTCCCAGGGCGGCTACGAGCAGTACTTC.